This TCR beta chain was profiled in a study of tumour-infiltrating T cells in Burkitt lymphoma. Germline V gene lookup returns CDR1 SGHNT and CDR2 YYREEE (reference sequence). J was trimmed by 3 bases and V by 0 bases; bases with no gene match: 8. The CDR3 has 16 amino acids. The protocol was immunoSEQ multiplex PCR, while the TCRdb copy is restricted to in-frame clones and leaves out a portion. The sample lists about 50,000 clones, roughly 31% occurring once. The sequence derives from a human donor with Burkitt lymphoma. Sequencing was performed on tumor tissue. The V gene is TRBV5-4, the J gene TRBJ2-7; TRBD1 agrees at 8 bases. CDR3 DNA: TGTGCCAGCAGCTTGGGGGCGGGACAGGTTTTCTACGAGCAGTACTTC. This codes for CASSLGAGQVFYEQYF.